The clone carrying this T cell receptor beta chain has at least ten counts. From germline, CDR1 is SGHNT and CDR2 YYREEE (reference sequence). This CDR3 region has 15 residues. Trimming stripped 4 bases from V and 3 bases from J, with 13 bases between. The data belong to a study of early T cells in non-severe SARS-CoV-2 infection. Study summary: From unsorted whole blood, bulk RNA was sequenced, and the chains remained unpaired.

Molecules of cDNA were individually given unique molecular identifiers that were attached to them. TCRdb recomputed calls from the 5' RACE reads with MiXCR, one row per CDR3 protein. The sample contains approximately 34,000 distinct CDR3 sequences, 7.9% of which appear only once. The clonotype originates from an adult who was a healthcare worker with PCR-confirmed SARS-CoV-2 infection or an uninfected control (not recorded which). Sequenced here: whole blood, sampled at baseline. V usage is TRBV5-4 and J usage is TRBJ1-4, with a tentative D call TRBD1 (6 bases). The CDR3 DNA sequence: TGTGCCAGCAGCCCCGGGGGCGCGGCTAATGAAAAACTGTTTTTT. Translation gives CASSPGGAANEKLFF.